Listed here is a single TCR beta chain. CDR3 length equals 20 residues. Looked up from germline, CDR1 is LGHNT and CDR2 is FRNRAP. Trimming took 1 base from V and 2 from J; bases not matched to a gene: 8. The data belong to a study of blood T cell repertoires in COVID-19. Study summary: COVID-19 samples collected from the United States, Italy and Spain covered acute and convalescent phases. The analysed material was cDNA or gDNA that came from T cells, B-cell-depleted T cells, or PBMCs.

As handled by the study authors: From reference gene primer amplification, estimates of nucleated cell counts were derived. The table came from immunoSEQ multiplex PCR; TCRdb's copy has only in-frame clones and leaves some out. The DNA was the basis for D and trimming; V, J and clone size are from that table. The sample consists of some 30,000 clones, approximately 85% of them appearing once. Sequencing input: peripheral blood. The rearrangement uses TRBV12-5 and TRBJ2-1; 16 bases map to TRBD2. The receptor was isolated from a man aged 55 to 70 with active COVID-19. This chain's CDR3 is CASGLAPGLAGGRAYNEQFF. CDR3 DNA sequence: TGTGCTAGTGGTTTGGCTCCGGGACTAGCGGGAGGGAGGGCCTACAATGAGCAGTTCTTC.